Below are 21 T cell receptor beta chains sequenced from a single sample in a study of CD8 T cells in Susac syndrome (dated by TCRdb to between 2019 and 2020). Receptors were amplified or captured by the immunoSEQ multiplex PCR assay. RNA was extracted with the RNeasy kit and roughly 0.45 to 1 ug was reverse transcribed using random hexamers. TCRdb reprocessed the public reads (quality trimming at Q25 with fastp, clone calling with MiXCR) and kept in-frame beta chains. Every entry covers one CDR3 protein and lists the most common genes and DNA from its rows. For this sample the table gives roughly 200,000 distinct CDR3 sequences, of which about 95% were detected only once. About 0.1% of the sample belongs to the ten largest clones. The source material was CD4+ T cells from PBMCs. All receptors come from a human donor in good health.

V gene TRBV20-1 combines with J gene TRBJ1-2, with D possibly being TRBD1 (6 bases). Germline assignment: CDR1 DFQATT and CDR2 SNEGSKA (reference sequence). This CDR3 is 11 amino acids long. V was trimmed by 6 bases and J by 8 bases, leaving 13 bases between them. CDR3 bases: TGCAGTGCCCCGGGACAAGGGGGCTACACCTTC. As protein: CSAPGQGGYTF.

The V and J genes are TRBV12-3 or TRBV12-4 and TRBJ2-1; the D is unclear. The CDR3 covers 13 residues. Trimming removed 6 bases at V and 6 bases at J, with 12 bases between. CDR3 in amino acids: CASSTSVGNEQFF. DNA for the CDR3: TGTGCCAGCAGCACCTCCGTGGGCAATGAGCAGTTCTTC.

The chain has TRBV7-2 and TRBJ2-3; D ambiguous. The germline V gene has CDR1 SGHTA and CDR2 FQGNSA. Trimming cost V 5 bases and J 0 bases, with 18 bases left between them. The CDR3 sequence is 17 residues long. CDR3 sequence: CASSHNGIVASTDTQYF. The CDR3, as DNA: TGTGCCAGCAGCCACAACGGCATAGTTGCTAGCACAGATACGCAGTATTTT.

The chain combines TRBV5-1 with TRBJ1-1; 7 nucleotides align to TRBD1. Germline CDR1 reads SGHRS; CDR2 reads YFSETQ. The CDR3 spans 15 residues. J gave up 0 bases and V 4 bases, and 6 bases lay outside the gene matches. As DNA, the CDR3 is TGCGCCAGCAGCGGCGGACAGGTGATGAACACTGAAGCTTTCTTT. Protein product: CASSGGQVMNTEAFF.

This sequence joins TRBV29-1 and TRBJ2-1, with D maybe TRBD1 (6 bases). V lost 6 bases and J 6 bases, leaving 15 bases between the germline ends. The CDR3 loop spans 13 amino acids. Germline V gives CDR1 SQVTM, CDR2 ANQGSEA. CDR3 loop: CSVTGWGSNEQFF. The CDR3 DNA reads TGCAGCGTCACAGGGTGGGGTTCCAATGAGCAGTTCTTC.

This sequence joins TRBV29-1 and TRBJ2-2; D ambiguous. V shed 6 bases and J shed 6 bases, with 11 bases lying between them. From germline, CDR1 is SQVTM and CDR2 ANQGSEA. The CDR3 consists of 12 residues. The CDR3 DNA reads TGCAGCGTCCCCTCTGAGGCCGGGGAGCTGTTTTTT. Translating gives CSVPSEAGELFF.

This CDR3 reads CASSLIWYSDYNEQFF. The CDR3, as DNA: TGTGCCAGCAGCCTCATTTGGTACTCAGACTACAATGAGCAGTTCTTC. The chain has TRBV7-9 and TRBJ2-1; the D is unclear. This CDR3 comprises 16 residues. The germline V gene encodes CDR1 SEHNR and CDR2 FQNEAQ (reference sequence). V was shortened by 5 bases and J by 3 bases, with 17 bases between the two germline ends.

This chain links TRBV20-1 with TRBJ2-1; 9 positions match TRBD1. After removal of 1 base from V and 8 bases from J, the junction contained 9 bases not matched to a gene. The CDR3 is made up of 15 amino acids. The V gene's germline CDR1 is DFQATT and CDR2 SNEGSKA (reference sequence). The CDR3 region has the DNA TGCAGTGCTAGAGGAGGGGGACAGGGCGTGGATGAGCAGTTCTTC. This encodes CSARGGGQGVDEQFF.

The V call is TRBV12-3 or TRBV12-4, the J call TRBJ2-3; D gene unclear. With 4 bases removed from V and 0 bases from J, the gap between germline ends came to 8 bases. There are 14 residues in the CDR3. The CDR3 sequence: CASSWLTSTDTQYF. The CDR3 region has the DNA TGTGCCAGCAGTTGGCTAACTAGCACAGATACGCAGTATTTT.

The rearrangement links TRBV20-1 to TRBJ2-7, with 8 bases lining up with TRBD1. CDR3 length equals 13 residues. CDR1 is DFQATT, CDR2 SNEGSKA, per germline (reference sequence). V was clipped by 3 bases and J by 6 bases; unmatched bases: 7. This CDR3 reads CSASWQGAAEQYF. The CDR3 bases are TGCAGTGCTAGTTGGCAGGGGGCAGCCGAGCAGTACTTC.

The chain joins TRBV30 to TRBJ2-7, with D unclear. Trimming removed 0 bases from V and 6 bases from J, with 3 bases in between. This CDR3 has 10 amino acids. Per germline, CDR1 GTSNPN and CDR2 SVGIG (reference sequence). In nucleotides, the CDR3 is TGTGCCTGGAGTGTAACCGAGCAGTACTTC. The encoded protein is CAWSVTEQYF.

The V call is TRBV7-2, the J call TRBJ2-3; no clear D gene. Looked up from germline, CDR1 is SGHTA and CDR2 is FQGNSA. The V and J ends lost 8 bases and 2 bases respectively, with 14 bases between them. The CDR3 runs 14 residues. The CDR3 is CASEWAGTTDTQYF. CDR3 DNA: TGTGCCAGCGAATGGGCCGGAACCACAGATACGCAGTATTTT.

V is TRBV20-1 and J is TRBJ1-5, with D maybe TRBD1 (5 bases). V was shortened by 3 bases and J by 1 base, with 10 bases between the two germline ends. Germline V CDR1 and CDR2: DFQATT, SNEGSKA (reference sequence). The CDR3 is 14 residues long. CDR3 nucleotides: TGCAGTGCTAGGACCGGGGGAAGCAATCAGCCCCAGCATTTT. Residues: CSARTGGSNQPQHF.

The chain carries TRBV27 and TRBJ2-2; TRBD2 might be the D (5 bases). Per germline, CDR1 MNHEY and CDR2 SMNVEV (reference sequence). There are 14 residues in the CDR3. V lost 3 bases and J 4 bases, leaving 9 bases between the germline ends. The CDR3 DNA reads as TGTGCCAGCAGTTTCGGGGTTCCCACCGGGGAGCTGTTTTTT. This codes for CASSFGVPTGELFF.

The V call is TRBV20-1, the J call TRBJ2-7, with 9 bases that match TRBD2. Germline CDR1 DFQATT, CDR2 SNEGSKA (reference sequence). V gave up 0 bases and J gave up 4 bases; unmatched junction bases: 10. This CDR3 contains 16 residues. In nucleotides, the CDR3 is TGCAGTGCTAGAGATCTAGGGGCGGGAGGGCCATACGAGCAGTACTTC. Translating gives CSARDLGAGGPYEQYF.

V gene TRBV14 combines with J gene TRBJ2-1, with D unclear. The CDR3 is 11 amino acids. Germline assignment: CDR1 SGHDN and CDR2 FVKESK. V shed 2 bases and J shed 13 bases, with 9 bases lying between them. CDR3 nucleotide sequence: TGTGCCAGCAGCCAATCTCGGGTTCAGTTCTTC. Protein: CASSQSRVQFF.

This chain links TRBV6-2 or TRBV6-3 with TRBJ1-2; D is possibly TRBD1 (5 bases). The CDR3 consists of 15 residues. The ends were cut back, 5 bases at V and 2 bases at J, with 15 bases in the middle. From germline, CDR1 is MNHEY and CDR2 SVGEGT. The CDR3 reads CASSPGGTANYGYTF. CDR3 DNA: TGTGCCAGCAGTCCTGGGGGGACCGCGAACTATGGCTACACCTTC.

The count of this clonotype is one. The genes are TRBV10-3 and TRBJ2-4, with 10 bases identical to TRBD2. Germline values: CDR1 ENHRY, CDR2 SYGVKD. Losses at the gene ends were 0 bases for V and 8 bases for J; bases not matched to a gene: 4. This CDR3 has 15 amino acids. CDR3: CAISESSGRGHIQYF. The CDR3 DNA reads as TGTGCCATCAGTGAGTCGAGCGGGAGGGGGCACATTCAGTACTTC.

The chain combines TRBV28 with TRBJ1-1, with 7 nucleotides matching TRBD1. The CDR3 is 14 amino acids. V was clipped by 5 bases and J by 5 bases; unmatched bases: 8. Germline lookup yields CDR1 MDHEN and CDR2 SYDVKM. The CDR3 region is CASSATGVWTEAFF. In nucleotides, the CDR3 is TGTGCCAGCAGTGCCACAGGGGTGTGGACTGAAGCTTTCTTT. Together with reference TRBV28 and TRBJ1-1, the CDR3 gives the full variable domain: DVKVTQSSRYLVKRTGEKVFLECVQDMDHENMFWYRQDPGLGLRLIYFSYDVKMKEKGDIPEGYSVSREKKERFSLILESASTNQTSMYLCASSATGVWTEAFFGQGTRLTVV.

The rearrangement uses TRBV20-1 and TRBJ2-1; 12 bases map to TRBD2. CDR1 and CDR2 (germline): DFQATT, SNEGSKA (reference sequence). The CDR3 has 14 residues. The V and J ends lost 6 bases and 5 bases, in that order; junction bases with no gene match: 5. CDR3 residues: CSAFGLAGNNEQFF. The CDR3 DNA sequence: TGCAGTGCCTTCGGACTAGCGGGGAACAATGAGCAGTTCTTC.

The V and J genes are TRBV6-6 and TRBJ2-1; a possible D gene is TRBD2 (6 bases). Germline V gene sequence: CDR1 MNHNY, CDR2 SVGAGI (reference sequence). V was cut by 5 bases and J by 4 bases, with 12 bases left in between. The CDR3 is made up of 14 amino acids. The CDR3 reads CASSPRGEYNEQFF. The CDR3, as DNA: TGTGCCAGCAGTCCCCGCGGGGAGTACAATGAGCAGTTCTTC.